This entry is about one T cell receptor (beta chain). The protocol was immunoSEQ multiplex PCR, while the TCRdb copy is restricted to in-frame clones and leaves out a portion. The sample yields tens of thousands of clones, 88% seen once. The sample is drawn from a study of control samples from healthy donors and cancer patients. This CDR3 is built from 15 residues. Germline CDR1 reads SGHVS; CDR2 reads FQNEAQ. V shed 1 base and J 13 bases; nucleotides not matched to a gene: 10. Material for sequencing was blood. The gene calls are TRBV7-8 and TRBJ1-6; 7 positions agree with TRBD1. The TCR was taken from an older woman in good health. CDR3 coding DNA: TGTGCCAGCAGCTTAGAGACAGGGAATATAACCCCCCTCCACTTT. Its protein product is CASSLETGNITPLHF.